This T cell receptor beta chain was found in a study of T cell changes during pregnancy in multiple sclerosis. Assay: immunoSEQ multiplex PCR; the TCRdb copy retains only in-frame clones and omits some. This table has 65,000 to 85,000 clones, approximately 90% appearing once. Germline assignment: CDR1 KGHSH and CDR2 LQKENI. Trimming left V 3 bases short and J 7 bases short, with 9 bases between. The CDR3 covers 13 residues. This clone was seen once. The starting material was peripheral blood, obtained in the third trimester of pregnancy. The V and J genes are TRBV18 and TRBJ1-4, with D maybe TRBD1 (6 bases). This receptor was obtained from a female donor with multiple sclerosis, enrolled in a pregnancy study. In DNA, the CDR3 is TGTGCCAGCTCACCCTCACAGGGTGAAAAACTGTTTTTT. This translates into CASSPSQGEKLFF.